These T cell receptor beta chains were read from a single sample in a study of blood T cell repertoires in COVID-19. Libraries were prepared by immunoSEQ multiplex PCR; TCRdb keeps only in-frame clonotypes and omits some of them. The sample lists 120,000 or so clones; roughly 83% were seen once. Sequenced input: peripheral blood. The receptors come from a woman aged 25-40 years who had recovered from COVID-19. The CDR3 runs from the conserved cysteine through the conserved F or W.

>TRBV7-9|TRBJ2-5
CASSPVAETQYF
>TRBV29-1|TRBJ2-1
CSVEGLAGSAYNEQFF
>TRBV7-9|TRBJ2-5
CASSRRDRLETQYF
>TRBV7-7|TRBJ2-7
CASSLATGDSYEQYF
>TRBV9|TRBJ2-2
CASDGQGSTGELFF
>TRBV28|TRBJ1-5
CASSSQGPSNQPQHF
>TRBV5-1|TRBJ2-2
CASSFFATEGGELFF
>TRBV19|TRBJ1-2
CASSGDRNYGYTF
>TRBV7-9|TRBJ2-1
CASSPRTGGPYNEQFF
>TRBV11-1|TRBJ2-2
CASREGGGQTGELFF
>TRBV19|TRBJ2-3
CASSPWGQEPQYF
>TRBV7-8|TRBJ1-1
CASSARTDMNTEAFF
>TRBV19|TRBJ1-2
CASSQGGVYGYTF
>TRBV9|TRBJ2-7
CASSPRTRDYEQYF
>TRBV10-3|TRBJ1-5
CAAMEGLGQPQHF
>TRBV19|TRBJ1-1
CASSLRGREAEAFF
>TRBV3-1/TRBV3-2|TRBJ2-7
CASSQGWGQGAAEQYF
>TRBV5-1|TRBJ1-6
CASSSGTMGSPLHF
>TRBV3-1/TRBV3-2|TRBJ1-4
CASSQRTGGGGEKLFF
>TRBV30|TRBJ1-1
CAWSKGVNTEAFF
>TRBV2|TRBJ1-2
CASSEADRTDGYTF
>TRBV5-8|TRBJ2-3
CASTRLAFSTDTQYF
>TRBV19|TRBJ1-5
CASSISAAGNQPQHF
>TRBV27|TRBJ2-1
CASSLRTSLPDEQFF
>TRBV3-1/TRBV3-2|TRBJ1-5
CASSQGHNQPQHF
>TRBV19|TRBJ1-1
CASSIVQGPEAFF
>TRBV7-2|TRBJ1-4
CASRSDSLKLFF
>TRBV9|TRBJ2-7
CASSVDSTYEQYF
>TRBV15|TRBJ1-1
CATSREGTGGLRTEAFF
>TRBV2|TRBJ1-5
CASSLVSGVVANQPQHF
>TRBV5-4|TRBJ1-1
CASRPPGTGGNTEAFF
>TRBV7-6|TRBJ2-3
CASSWSGGGTDTQYF
>TRBV15|TRBJ2-3
CATSRQGIKTDTQYF
>TRBV5-4|TRBJ1-1
CASSPTDLNTEAFF
>TRBV7-9|TRBJ1-3
CASSSHQIARNTIYF
>TRBV7-9|TRBJ2-7
CASSFKVDSTGEQYF